This TCR beta chain was sequenced for a study of CD8 T cells in ankylosing spondylitis. Findings and caveats of the study: Some motif variants had been reported before (in reactive arthritis synovial fluid and blood). Reportedly, disease-linked clones are significantly enriched in ankylosing spondylitis patients' matched synovial fluid. Made up of several highly homologous variants, a TCR beta motif appeared characteristic of ankylosing spondylitis blood.

About this clonotype: Its specificity is not known.

V was clipped by 4 bases and J by 4 bases; unmatched bases: 10. The CDR3 covers 16 residues. Germline CDR1 and CDR2: SGHTA and FQGTGA. TCRdb reprocessed the 5' RACE reads with MiXCR, giving one entry per CDR3 protein. The sample has about 840,000 distinct CDR3 sequences, 12% seen once. This clonotype was obtained from a male donor with ankylosing spondylitis. Material: blood, either unsorted or a sorted T cell fraction (not recorded which). The J gene is TRBJ2-5, the V gene TRBV7-3, with 9 bases aligning to TRBD2. CDR3 in DNA: TGTGCCAGCAGCTCCCTGACTATGCGGGGGGGAGAGACCCAGTACTTC. It codes for CASSSLTMRGGETQYF.